In this sample, the clone carrying this T cell receptor beta chain turned up once. The data stem from a study of blood T cell repertoires in COVID-19. Per the study methods: Quantification of nucleated cells was approximated via reference gene primer amplification. Generated by immunoSEQ multiplex PCR, the TCRdb table keeps only in-frame clones and is missing some. V, J and clone size were drawn from that table, and D and trimming were deduced from the DNA. The sample includes about 98,000 clones, about nine tenths seen only once; the top ten take 1.5% to 2.5%. The CDR3 has 16 amino acids. V lost 6 bases, J lost 0 bases, and 17 bases lay in between. Germline CDR1 MDHEN, CDR2 SYDVKM.

Sequencing used peripheral blood. This sequence was found in a woman aged 45-65 years with COVID-19, enrolled during active disease. V usage is TRBV28 and J usage is TRBJ1-2; no clear D gene. DNA of the CDR3: TGTGCCAGCAGCCTTCAGACACATAAAGCTAACTATGGCTACACCTTC. This translates into CASSLQTHKANYGYTF.